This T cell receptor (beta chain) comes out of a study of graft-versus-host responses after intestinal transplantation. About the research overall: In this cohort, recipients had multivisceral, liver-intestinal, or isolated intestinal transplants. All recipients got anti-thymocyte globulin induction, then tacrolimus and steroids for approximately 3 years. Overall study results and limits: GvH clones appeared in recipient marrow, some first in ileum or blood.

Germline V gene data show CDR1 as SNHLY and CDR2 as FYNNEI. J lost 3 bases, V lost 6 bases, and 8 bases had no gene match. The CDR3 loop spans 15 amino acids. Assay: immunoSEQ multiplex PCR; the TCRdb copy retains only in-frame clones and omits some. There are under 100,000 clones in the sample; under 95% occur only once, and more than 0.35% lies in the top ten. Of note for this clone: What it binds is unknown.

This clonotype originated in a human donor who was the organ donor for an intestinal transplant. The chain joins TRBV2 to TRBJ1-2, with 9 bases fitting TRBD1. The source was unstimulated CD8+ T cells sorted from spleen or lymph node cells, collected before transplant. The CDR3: CASSEPGQGYYGYTF. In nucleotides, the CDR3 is TGTGCCAGCAGCGAACCGGGACAGGGTTACTATGGCTACACCTTC.